These 14 T cell receptor beta chains share one sample of origin, sequenced in a study of cytomegalovirus exposure and HLA in healthy donors. Primers included in the PCR were 60 Vbeta and 13 Jbeta primers. Clones were read by immunoSEQ multiplex PCR, and TCRdb kept only the in-frame ones, dropping some. This table has around 150,000 clones, about three quarters appearing once. The sequencing sample was made of PBMCs. Source of these receptors: a man between 35 and 55 years old in good health and CMV-seronegative.

The chain uses TRBV5-6 and TRBJ1-5; no reliable D call. In germline, CDR1 is SGHDT, CDR2 YYEEEE. The CDR3 spans 13 residues. The V end lost 0 bases, the J end lost 9 bases, and 10 bases lay between the germline ends. CDR3 amino acids: CASSLGTNAPQHF. The CDR3 bases are TGTGCCAGCAGCTTGGGTACTAACGCGCCCCAGCATTTT.

The chain couples TRBV4-1 to TRBJ1-2, with D perhaps TRBD1 (5 bases). This CDR3 spans 15 amino acids. Per germline, CDR1 MGHRA and CDR2 YSYEKL. Between the trimmed V and J ends, which lost 3 bases and 0 bases, there was a span of 11 bases. Here the CDR3 reads CASSQEGRPNYGYTF. In nucleotides, the CDR3 is TGCGCCAGCAGCCAGGAGGGACGTCCTAACTATGGCTACACCTTC.

This sequence joins TRBV20-1 and TRBJ2-7; D is uncertain. V was pared by 1 base and J by 2 bases, with 3 bases between. CDR3 length: 11 amino acids. Germline lookup yields CDR1 DFQATT and CDR2 SNEGSKA (reference sequence). The DNA of the CDR3 is TGCAGTGCTAGAGGCGCCTACGAGCAGTACTTC. The encoded protein is CSARGAYEQYF.

The chain has TRBV6-1 and TRBJ2-3; no clear D. CDR3 length: 12 residues. CDR1 MNHNS and CDR2 SASEGT come from the germline V gene. The ends were cut back, 5 bases at V and 4 bases at J, with 7 bases in the middle. The DNA for the CDR3 is TGTGCCAGCAGTTATCCGTCAGATACGCAGTATTTT. Translating gives CASSYPSDTQYF.

The chain combines TRBV6-1 with TRBJ2-7; 9 bases match TRBD1. CDR3 length: 15 amino acids. V shed 5 bases, J shed 2 bases, and the junction held 7 bases outside the gene matches. Germline V gene sequence: CDR1 MNHNS, CDR2 SASEGT. CDR3: CASSPRQGVAYEQYF. In nucleotides, the CDR3 is TGTGCCAGCAGTCCCCGACAGGGGGTCGCCTACGAGCAGTACTTC.

The rearrangement links TRBV10-3 to TRBJ1-4; possible D gene TRBD1, 5 bases. Germline V CDR1 and CDR2: ENHRY, SYGVKD. Trimming shortened V by 6 bases and J by 0 bases, and 14 bases separated the two germline ends. This CDR3 has 16 residues. DNA for the CDR3: TGTGCCATCAGCGCAACGGACACTACAACTAATGAAAAACTGTTTTTT. Encoded protein: CAISATDTTTNEKLFF.

The V call is TRBV19, the J call TRBJ1-1, with TRBD1 matching 7 bases. J lost 1 base, V lost 1 base, and 6 bases had no gene match. This CDR3 contains 16 residues. Germline values: CDR1 LNHDA, CDR2 SQIVND (reference sequence). The CDR3 DNA sequence: TGTGCCAGTAGTATAGGGGGACAGTCAGGGAACACTGAAGCTTTCTTT. It translates to CASSIGGQSGNTEAFF.

The V call is TRBV30, the J call TRBJ1-5; TRBD1 aligns across 8 bases. Per the germline V gene, CDR1 is GTSNPN and CDR2 is SVGIG (reference sequence). The CDR3 spans 14 residues. J lost 2 bases, V lost 2 bases, and 2 bases had no gene match. CDR3 protein: CAWSPDRGNQPQHF. DNA of the CDR3: TGTGCCTGGAGTCCGGACAGGGGCAATCAGCCCCAGCATTTT.

This clone has only one observation. This chain links TRBV27 with TRBJ2-5; D gene uncertain. The tail of the sequence fits TRBJ2-7 better, so the J call may be wrong. The CDR3 contains 14 residues. Germline CDR1 and CDR2: MNHEY and SMNVEV (reference sequence). The CDR3 sequence is CASSLSRSSYEQYF. CDR3 DNA sequence: TGTGCCAGCAGTTTGAGCAGGTCCAGCTACGAGCAGTACTTC.

The CDR3 coding sequence is TGTGCCAGCAGCTTACACCGGGACACTCACAATGAGCAGTTCTTC. Protein product: CASSLHRDTHNEQFF. J is TRBJ2-1 and V is TRBV7-9; D perhaps matches TRBD1 (6 bases). The CDR3 loop spans 15 amino acids. Trimming removed 2 bases at V and 5 bases at J, with 13 bases between. Germline CDR1 is SEHNR and CDR2 is FQNEAQ (reference sequence).

The rearrangement uses TRBV10-3 and TRBJ1-5; 8 bases line up with TRBD1. Germline values: CDR1 ENHRY, CDR2 SYGVKD. This CDR3 has 14 amino acids. Trimming cost V 6 bases and J 0 bases; bases outside gene matches: 1. As DNA, the CDR3 is TGTGCCATCAGGACAGGGGATAGCAATCAGCCCCAGCATTTT. This encodes CAIRTGDSNQPQHF.

The rearrangement uses TRBV6-1 and TRBJ2-2; D gene ambiguous. Germline values: CDR1 MNHNS, CDR2 SASEGT. V gave up 0 bases and J gave up 7 bases, with 9 bases separating them. There are 14 residues in the CDR3. In DNA form, the CDR3 reads TGTGCCAGCAGTGAAGCTCCCAACTACGGGGAGCTGTTTTTT. Residues: CASSEAPNYGELFF.

This chain uses TRBV4-1 with TRBJ1-4; tentative D call: TRBD1 (6 bases). The length of the CDR3 is 14 residues. V shed 4 bases and J shed 6 bases, with 12 bases lying between them. Per the germline V gene, CDR1 is MGHRA and CDR2 is YSYEKL. The DNA for the CDR3 is TGCGCCAGCAGCCGGGCACAGGGCTATGAAAAACTGTTTTTT. It specifies CASSRAQGYEKLFF.

V gene TRBV13 combines with J gene TRBJ2-1; 8 bases match TRBD1. V trimming: 6 bases; J trimming: 3 bases; junction bases outside the gene matches: 7. Germline-derived CDR1 and CDR2 are PRHDT and FYEKMQ (reference sequence). The CDR3 has 15 amino acids. The CDR3 reads CASRAGTGLYNEQFF. Written as DNA, the CDR3 is TGTGCCAGCAGGGCCGGGACAGGACTCTACAATGAGCAGTTCTTC.